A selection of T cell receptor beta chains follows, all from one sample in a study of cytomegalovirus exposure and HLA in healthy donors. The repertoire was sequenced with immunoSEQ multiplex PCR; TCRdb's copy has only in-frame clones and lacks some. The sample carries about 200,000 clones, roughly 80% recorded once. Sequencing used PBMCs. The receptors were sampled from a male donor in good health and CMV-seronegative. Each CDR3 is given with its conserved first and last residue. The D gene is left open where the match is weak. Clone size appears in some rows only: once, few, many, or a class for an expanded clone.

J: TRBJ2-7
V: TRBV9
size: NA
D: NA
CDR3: CASSVTGSYPNEQYF
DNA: TGTGCCAGCAGCGTGACCGGGTCCTACCCGAACGAGCAGTACTTC

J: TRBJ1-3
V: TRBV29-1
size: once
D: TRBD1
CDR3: CSVDRGPGNTIYF
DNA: TGCAGCGTTGACAGGGGGCCAGGAAACACCATATATTTT

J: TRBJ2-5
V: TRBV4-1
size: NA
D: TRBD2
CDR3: CASTRPGLAGVGQETQYF
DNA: TGCGCCAGCACACGTCCGGGACTAGCGGGAGTCGGGCAAGAGACCCAGTACTTC

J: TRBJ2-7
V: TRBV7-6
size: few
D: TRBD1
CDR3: CASSLAQGVFYEQYF
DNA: TGTGCCAGCAGCTTAGCACAGGGGGTTTTCTACGAGCAGTACTTC

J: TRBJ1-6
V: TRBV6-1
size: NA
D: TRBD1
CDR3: CASRHKTGVNSPLHF
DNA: TGTGCCAGCAGGCACAAGACAGGGGTAAATTCACCCCTCCACTTT

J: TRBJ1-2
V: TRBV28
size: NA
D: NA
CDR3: CASSLLGDGYTF
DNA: TGTGCCAGCAGTTTATTGGGAGATGGCTACACCTTC

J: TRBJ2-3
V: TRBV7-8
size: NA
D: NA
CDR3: CASSLRTSTDTQYF
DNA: TGTGCCAGCAGCTTACGTACTAGCACAGATACGCAGTATTTT

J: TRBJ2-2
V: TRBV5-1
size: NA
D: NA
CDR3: CASSKEGIGELFF
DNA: TGCGCCAGCAGCAAGGAGGGAATCGGGGAGCTGTTTTTT

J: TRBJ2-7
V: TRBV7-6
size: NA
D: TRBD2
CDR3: CASSSYSGSGRAVNEQYF
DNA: TGTGCCAGCAGCTCCTACTCCGGGAGCGGGAGGGCCGTAAACGAGCAGTACTTC

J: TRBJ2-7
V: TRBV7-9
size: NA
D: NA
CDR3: CASSQGAAYEPYF
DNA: TGTGCCAGCAGCCAGGGTGCGGCCTACGAGCCGTACTTC

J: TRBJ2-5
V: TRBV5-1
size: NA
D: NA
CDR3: CASSLYAGRETQYF
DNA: TGCGCCAGCAGCTTGTACGCAGGGAGGGAGACCCAGTACTTC

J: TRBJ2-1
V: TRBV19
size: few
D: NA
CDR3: CASTDNYNEQFF
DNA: TGTGCCAGTACGGACAACTACAATGAGCAGTTCTTC

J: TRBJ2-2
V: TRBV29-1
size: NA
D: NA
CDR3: CSVHRLANTGELFF
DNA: TGCAGCGTCCATCGACTAGCGAACACCGGGGAGCTGTTTTTT

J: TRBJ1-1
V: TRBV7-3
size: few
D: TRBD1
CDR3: CASSLTRGLATEAFF
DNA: TGTGCCAGCAGCTTAACGAGGGGGCTGGCCACTGAAGCTTTCTTT

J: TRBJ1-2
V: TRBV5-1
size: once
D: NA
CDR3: CASSRGGTNYDYTF
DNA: TGCGCCAGCAGCCGGGGGGGGACTAACTATGACTACACCTTC

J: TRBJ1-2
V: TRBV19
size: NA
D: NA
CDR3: CASRDFQIYGYTF
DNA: TGTGCCAGTCGGGACTTTCAGATCTATGGCTACACCTTC

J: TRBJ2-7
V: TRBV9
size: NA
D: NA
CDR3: CASSVYSEAYEQYF
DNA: TGTGCCAGCAGCGTATACAGTGAAGCCTACGAGCAGTACTTC

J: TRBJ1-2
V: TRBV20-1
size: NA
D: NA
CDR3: CSAPSGTF
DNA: TGCAGTGCTCCTTCGGGCACCTTC

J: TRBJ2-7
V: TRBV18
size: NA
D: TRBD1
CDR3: CASAKNTGTGSSYEQYF
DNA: TGTGCCAGCGCAAAGAATACCGGGACAGGGAGCTCCTACGAGCAGTACTTC

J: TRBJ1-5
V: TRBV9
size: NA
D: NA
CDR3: CASSVAERQPQHF
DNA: TGTGCCAGCAGCGTCGCAGAGAGGCAGCCCCAGCATTTT

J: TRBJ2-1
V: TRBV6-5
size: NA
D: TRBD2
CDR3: CASSYSAGGRRNEQFF
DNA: TGTGCCAGCAGTTACTCCGCTGGCGGGAGGCGGAATGAGCAGTTCTTC

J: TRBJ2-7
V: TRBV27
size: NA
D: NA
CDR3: CAAGTMGVAENLGEQYF
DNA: TGTGCCGCGGGAACGATGGGGGTGGCGGAAAATTTGGGCGAGCAGTACTTC

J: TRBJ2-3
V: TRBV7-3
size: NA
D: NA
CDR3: CASSLIPSTDTQYF
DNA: TGTGCCAGCAGCTTAATCCCGTCCACAGATACGCAGTATTTT

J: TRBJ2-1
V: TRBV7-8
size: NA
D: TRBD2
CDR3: CASSLGTSGGSSYNEQFF
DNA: TGTGCCAGCAGCCTGGGGACTAGCGGGGGGAGCTCCTACAATGAGCAGTTCTTC

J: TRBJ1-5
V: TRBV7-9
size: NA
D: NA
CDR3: CASSPDRGDDSNQPQHF
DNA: TGTGCCAGCAGCCCCGACCGAGGAGACGATAGCAATCAGCCCCAGCATTTT

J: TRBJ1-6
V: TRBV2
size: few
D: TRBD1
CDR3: CASSLGQGGNSPLHF
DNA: TGTGCCAGCAGCCTCGGACAGGGAGGGAATTCACCCCTCCACTTT

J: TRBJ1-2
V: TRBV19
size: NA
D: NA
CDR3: CASGDVGTANYGYTF
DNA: TGTGCCAGTGGGGACGTGGGGACTGCTAACTATGGCTACACCTTC

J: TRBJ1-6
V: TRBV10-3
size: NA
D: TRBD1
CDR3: CAIRGDSSYNSPLHF
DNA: TGTGCCATCAGGGGGGACAGCTCCTATAATTCACCCCTCCACTTT

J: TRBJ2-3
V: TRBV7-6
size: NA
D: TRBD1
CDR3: CASSLTGDTQYF
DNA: TGTGCCAGCAGCTTGACAGGGGATACGCAGTATTTT

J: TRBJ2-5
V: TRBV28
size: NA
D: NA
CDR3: CASSFPSGVKETQYF
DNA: TGTGCCAGCAGTTTCCCCTCGGGAGTGAAGGAGACCCAGTACTTC

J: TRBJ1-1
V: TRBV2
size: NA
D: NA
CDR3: CASSLPLNTEAFF
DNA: TGTGCCAGCAGCCTCCCCCTGAACACTGAAGCTTTCTTT

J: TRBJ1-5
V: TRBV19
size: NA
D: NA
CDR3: CASSIAPGVSNQPQHF
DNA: TGTGCCAGTAGTATAGCCCCAGGGGTGAGCAATCAGCCCCAGCATTTT

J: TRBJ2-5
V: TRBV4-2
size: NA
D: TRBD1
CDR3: CASSVQGKETQYF
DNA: TGTGCCAGCAGCGTACAGGGGAAGGAGACCCAGTACTTC

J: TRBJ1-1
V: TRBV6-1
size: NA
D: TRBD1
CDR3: CASSETGGATEAFF
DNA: TGTGCCAGCAGTGAAACAGGGGGCGCGACTGAAGCTTTCTTT

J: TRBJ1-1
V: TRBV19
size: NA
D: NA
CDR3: CASSVSTGTWATEAFF
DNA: TGTGCCAGTAGTGTCTCCACCGGAACCTGGGCCACTGAAGCTTTCTTT

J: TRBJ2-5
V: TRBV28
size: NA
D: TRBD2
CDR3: CASSLGTSGRMKTQYF
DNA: TGTGCCAGCAGTTTGGGGACTAGCGGGAGAATGAAGACCCAGTACTTC

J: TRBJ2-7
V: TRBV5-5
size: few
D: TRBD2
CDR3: CASSEGTSGRLYEQYF
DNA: TGTGCCAGCAGCGAAGGAACTAGCGGGAGACTGTACGAGCAGTACTTC

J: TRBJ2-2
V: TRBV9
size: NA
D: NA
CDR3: CASSIGATTNTGELFF
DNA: TGTGCCAGCAGCATCGGCGCGACAACGAACACCGGGGAGCTGTTTTTT

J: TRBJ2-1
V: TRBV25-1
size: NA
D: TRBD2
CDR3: CASSEWTSGAYNEQFF
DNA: TGTGCCAGCAGTGAATGGACTAGCGGGGCCTACAATGAGCAGTTCTTC

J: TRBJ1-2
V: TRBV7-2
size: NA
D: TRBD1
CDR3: CASSRDTTTGVGYTF
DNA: TGTGCCAGCAGCCGGGATACTACAACAGGGGTTGGCTACACCTTC

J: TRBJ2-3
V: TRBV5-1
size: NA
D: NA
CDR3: CASSLKVGASTDTQYF
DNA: TGCGCCAGCAGCTTGAAAGTGGGGGCGAGCACAGATACGCAGTATTTT

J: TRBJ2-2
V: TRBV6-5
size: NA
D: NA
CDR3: CASSYEGLNTGELFF
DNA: TGTGCCAGCAGTTACGAGGGCTTGAACACCGGGGAGCTGTTTTTT

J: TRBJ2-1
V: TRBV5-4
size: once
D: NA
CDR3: CASSLQKQLEGNEQFF
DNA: TGTGCCAGCAGCCTGCAGAAGCAACTGGAGGGCAATGAGCAGTTCTTC

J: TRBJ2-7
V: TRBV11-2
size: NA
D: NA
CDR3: CASRSYLQVAEQYF
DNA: TGTGCCAGCAGGTCTTACCTTCAGGTGGCGGAGCAGTACTTC

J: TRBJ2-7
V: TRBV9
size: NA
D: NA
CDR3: CASSVAPLPGPYEQYF
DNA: TGTGCCAGCAGCGTAGCCCCATTGCCAGGTCCCTACGAGCAGTACTTC

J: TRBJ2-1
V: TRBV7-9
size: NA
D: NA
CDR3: CACSLGSSYNEQFF
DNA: TGTGCCTGCAGTCTGGGGAGCTCCTACAATGAGCAGTTCTTC

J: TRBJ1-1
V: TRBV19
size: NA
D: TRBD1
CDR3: CASSIALDRDLPTEAFF
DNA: TGTGCCAGTAGTATAGCCTTGGACAGGGATCTCCCCACTGAAGCTTTCTTT

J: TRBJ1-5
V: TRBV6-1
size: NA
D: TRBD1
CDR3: CASSGTGSQPQHF
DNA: TGTGCCAGCAGTGGGACAGGTAGTCAGCCCCAGCATTTT

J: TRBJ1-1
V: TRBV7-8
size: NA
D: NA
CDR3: CASSLAGGMGTEAFF
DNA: TGTGCCAGCAGCTTAGCCGGCGGGATGGGAACTGAAGCTTTCTTT

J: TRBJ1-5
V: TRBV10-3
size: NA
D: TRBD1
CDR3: CASSETGLYQPQHF
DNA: TGTGCCAGCAGTGAGACAGGGTTATATCAGCCCCAGCATTTT

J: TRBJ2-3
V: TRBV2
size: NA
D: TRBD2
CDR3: CASSEGGLAGEVTQYF
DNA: TGTGCCAGCAGTGAAGGGGGTCTAGCGGGAGAGGTTACGCAGTATTTT

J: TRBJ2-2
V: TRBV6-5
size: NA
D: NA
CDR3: CASSYSGSGELFF
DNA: TGTGCCAGCAGTTACTCGGGGAGCGGGGAGCTGTTTTTT

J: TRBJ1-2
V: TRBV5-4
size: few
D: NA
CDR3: CASSTGTRNYGYTF
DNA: TGTGCCAGCAGCACTGGGACAAGGAACTATGGCTACACCTTC

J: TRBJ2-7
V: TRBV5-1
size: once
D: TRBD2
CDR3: CASSPSSGRAYDEQYF
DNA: TGCGCCAGCAGCCCAAGTAGCGGGAGGGCCTATGACGAGCAGTACTTC

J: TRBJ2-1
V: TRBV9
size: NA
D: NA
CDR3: CASSVGPGDEQFF
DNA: TGTGCCAGCAGCGTGGGCCCCGGGGATGAGCAGTTCTTC

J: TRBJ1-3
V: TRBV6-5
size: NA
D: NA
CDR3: CASSPTEPSGNTIYF
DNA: TGTGCCAGCAGTCCTACAGAACCCTCTGGAAACACCATATATTTT

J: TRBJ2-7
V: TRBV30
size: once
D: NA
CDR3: CASSDKTRPNEQYF
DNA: TGTGCCTCGTCAGATAAGACTAGACCAAACGAGCAGTACTTC

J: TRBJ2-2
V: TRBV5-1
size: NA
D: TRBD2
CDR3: CASSFRLAGGVDGELFF
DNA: TGCGCCAGCTCCTTTCGACTAGCGGGAGGGGTTGACGGGGAGCTGTTTTTT

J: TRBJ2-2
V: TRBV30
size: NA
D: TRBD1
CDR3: CAWSVGQGGTGELFF
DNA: TGTGCCTGGAGTGTAGGACAGGGCGGGACCGGGGAGCTGTTTTTT